This T cell receptor (beta chain) was sequenced during a study of human T cells and chemical hapten exposure. As to time point: patch test 1, 2 weeks after DPC sensitization. The treatment: therapeutic diphenylcyclopropenone sensitization with weekly scalp DPC. TCRdb reprocessed the RACE reads with MiXCR, giving one entry per CDR3 protein. The table includes fewer than 400,000 distinct CDR3 sequences, approximately 6.3% detected once. The ends lost 6 bases at V and 0 bases at J; junction bases unmatched: 2. Germline assignment: CDR1 SQVTM and CDR2 ANQGSEA. CDR3 length: 13 amino acids. This clonotype came up a few times.

The gene calls are TRBV29-1 and TRBJ2-3; 8 bases map to TRBD1. The receptor's source is a woman between 18 and 30 years old with alopecia areata. Some clones in this sample may be carry-over from other donors' samples. The starting material was whole blood, obtained in connection with sensitization to the hapten diphenylcyclopropenone (DPC). CDR3 sequence: CSVGQDSTDTQYF. The CDR3 bases are TGCAGCGTGGGACAGGACAGCACAGATACGCAGTATTTT.